These 12 T cell receptor beta chains share one sample of origin, sequenced in a study of OX40 agonist ivuxolimab in advanced cancers. Sequencing was performed with immunoSEQ multiplex PCR; in TCRdb, only in-frame clones are kept and a portion is missing. This table has more than 55,000 clones, more than 75% appearing once. Sequencing used CD4+ or CD8+ T cells sorted from blood, obtained in a trial of the OX40 agonist ivuxolimab. Every receptor here comes from an adult with an advanced solid tumor such as melanoma, head and neck, liver or kidney cancer.

V usage is TRBV19 and J usage is TRBJ1-5; no clear D. V was trimmed by 2 bases and J by 6 bases, leaving 11 bases between them. The germline V gene has CDR1 LNHDA and CDR2 SQIVND (reference sequence). The CDR3 has 14 residues. The CDR3 sequence: CASSISNGGQPQHF. Written as DNA, the CDR3 is TGTGCCAGTAGTATAAGTAACGGCGGTCAGCCCCAGCATTTT.

The chain combines TRBV5-1 with TRBJ2-2, with D perhaps matching TRBD2 (6 bases). The CDR3 sequence is 13 residues long. Germline V gives CDR1 SGHRS, CDR2 YFSETQ. V was shortened by 7 bases and J by 2 bases, with 9 bases between the two germline ends. CDR3 bases: TGCGCCAGCCGGGACTCTAACACCGGGGAGCTGTTTTTT. Its protein product is CASRDSNTGELFF.

This clone has a single count. The chain uses TRBV28 and TRBJ2-7, with D possibly being TRBD1 (6 bases). Per the germline V gene, CDR1 is MDHEN and CDR2 is SYDVKM. Trimming removed 10 bases from V and 0 bases from J, with 13 bases in between. The CDR3 contains 13 residues. The CDR3, as DNA: TGTGCCATCATGGGACAAGACTCCTACGAGCAGTACTTC. This sequence encodes CAIMGQDSYEQYF.

This chain links TRBV15 with TRBJ1-1; TRBD1 might be the D (5 bases). Germline loops: CDR1 LNHNV, CDR2 YYDKDF (reference sequence). The CDR3 sequence is 15 residues long. V gave up 0 bases and J gave up 0 bases, with 8 bases separating them. This chain's CDR3 is CATSREGALNTEAFF. The CDR3 nucleotides read TGTGCCACCAGCAGAGAAGGGGCCTTGAACACTGAAGCTTTCTTT.

This chain uses TRBV30 with TRBJ1-5; D not resolved. The germline CDR1 and CDR2 sequences are GTSNPN and SVGIG (reference sequence). The CDR3 is 14 amino acids. Trimming removed 0 bases at V and 2 bases at J, with 8 bases between. CDR3 sequence reads: CAWSVGGRNQPQHF. CDR3 DNA: TGTGCCTGGAGTGTAGGAGGTCGCAATCAGCCCCAGCATTTT.

The chain carries TRBV18 and TRBJ2-7, with D perhaps matching TRBD1 (5 bases). The CDR3 spans 17 residues. Germline values: CDR1 KGHSH, CDR2 LQKENI. V was trimmed by 5 bases and J by 5 bases, leaving 25 bases between them. CDR3 protein: CASSSYRWATYNHEQYF. The CDR3 nucleotides are TGTGCCAGCTCATCATACAGGTGGGCGACTTACAACCACGAGCAGTACTTC.

The rearrangement uses TRBV7-9 and TRBJ2-5; a weak D match, TRBD2 (5 bases). Judging by the DNA end, TRBJ2-7 fits better; the J call may be wrong. In germline, CDR1 is SEHNR, CDR2 FQNEAQ (reference sequence). The CDR3 consists of 14 residues. CDR3 in DNA: TGTGCCAGCACTTTGATCGGGGTCACCTACGAGCAGTACTTC. It specifies CASTLIGVTYEQYF.

The chain's CDR3 is CASSVGTVQETQYF. The CDR3 DNA sequence: TGTGCCAGCAGCGTAGGGACGGTTCAAGAGACCCAGTACTTC. This chain links TRBV9 with TRBJ2-5; no clear D. CDR3 length: 14 amino acids. Germline V gives CDR1 SGDLS, CDR2 YYNGEE. The ends were cut back, 0 bases at V and 2 bases at J, with 8 bases in the middle.

The chain has TRBV30 and TRBJ2-3; D might be TRBD1 or TRBD2, each matching 7 bases. Germline V gene lookup returns CDR1 GTSNPN and CDR2 SVGIG (reference sequence). V lost 8 bases to trimming and J lost 3 bases, with 21 bases between them. The CDR3 runs to 15 residues. The CDR3 spells CARAQGGDRTDTQYF. CDR3 in DNA: TGTGCCCGCGCCCAGGGGGGGGATAGAACAGATACGCAGTATTTT.

This chain connects TRBV6-5 to TRBJ1-2, with D uncertain. The CDR3 runs 14 residues. V was trimmed by 2 bases and J by 3 bases, leaving 10 bases between them. Germline CDR1 reads MNHEY; CDR2 reads SVGAGI. The CDR3, as DNA: TGTGCCAGCAGTTACCTGCGTGGGGACTATGGCTACACCTTC. It is translated as CASSYLRGDYGYTF.

The chain carries TRBV7-9 and TRBJ1-2, with D maybe TRBD1 (5 bases). The V and J ends lost 5 bases and 3 bases respectively, with 10 bases between them. The CDR3 runs to 13 residues. Germline values: CDR1 SEHNR, CDR2 FQNEAQ (reference sequence). The chain's CDR3 is CASSPGRYYGYTF. CDR3 coding DNA: TGTGCCAGCAGCCCGGGACGCTACTATGGCTACACCTTC.

The chain links TRBV4-3 to TRBJ1-2, with unresolved D. The ends were cut back, 0 bases at V and 4 bases at J, with 9 bases in the middle. The germline V gene encodes CDR1 LGHNA and CDR2 YSLEER. The CDR3 contains 14 residues. The CDR3 loop is CASSQDRFLYGYTF. As DNA, the CDR3 is TGCGCCAGCAGCCAAGACAGGTTCCTCTATGGCTACACCTTC.